The 2 T cell receptor beta chains presented below share a single source sample, sequenced in a study of blood T cell repertoires in COVID-19 (dated by TCRdb to between 2020 and 2021). Library method: the immunoSEQ multiplex PCR assay. Held by TCRdb, this immuneACCESS table contains in-frame sequences only and omits some clones. Under half of the omission traces to an unresolved V gene where checked; the cause of the rest is unknown. Counted in this sample were over 450,000 clones; roughly 91% of them appeared once. The biggest ten clones account for around 7.8% of the sample. The sequenced material came from peripheral blood. The receptors were sampled from a woman aged 45-65 years with COVID-19, enrolled during active disease.

CDR3 amino acids: CASSLTAPRNSPLHF. CDR3 nucleotide sequence: TGTGCCAGCAGTTTAACAGCACCAAGGAATTCACCCCTCCACTTT. The chain couples TRBV28 to TRBJ1-6; D gene uncertain. With 2 bases removed from V and 7 bases from J, the gap between germline ends came to 12 bases. Germline V lookup: CDR1 MDHEN, CDR2 SYDVKM. This CDR3 has 15 residues.

This clone has only a few counts. The chain employs TRBV4-1 and TRBJ1-6; 8 nucleotides match TRBD1. The CDR3 sequence is 16 residues long. Germline lookup yields CDR1 MGHRA and CDR2 YSYEKL. Trimming cost V 3 bases and J 7 bases; bases outside gene matches: 8. The CDR3 nucleotides read TGCGCCAGCAGCCAGCCTCGACAGGGGATCAATTCACCCCTCCACTTT. Protein product: CASSQPRQGINSPLHF.